These 8 T cell receptor beta chains were sequenced from one sample in a study of regulatory T cells in long-lasting Graves disease. Time point here: newly diagnosed GD, antithyroid drugs for less than 3 months. Extracted PBMC RNA gave rise to the TCR library. Arm-PCR of CDR3 regions and iRepertoire HTBI primers were used to build TCR beta libraries. TCRdb reprocessed the multiplex PCR reads with MiXCR, giving one entry per CDR3 protein. The table records some 500,000 distinct CDR3 sequences, roughly 13% of them present only once. The sample also formed part of further work on T cells in Graves' hyperthyroidism and ophthalmopathy.

Sequencing was performed on peripheral blood mononuclear cells (PBMCs), taken at new diagnosis, from a patient treated with antithyroid drugs. The source of these receptors is a man aged 30 to 45 with Graves disease.

This chain links TRBV29-1 with TRBJ1-3; D uncertain. V lost 4 bases, J lost 0 bases, and 16 bases lay in between. The CDR3 runs to 16 residues. Germline V gene lookup returns CDR1 SQVTM and CDR2 ANQGSEA. The CDR3 protein is CSVAGEGAHSGNTIYF. The CDR3 DNA reads as TGCAGCGTTGCTGGGGAAGGAGCCCACTCTGGAAACACCATATATTTT.

Comment on this clonotype: This is likely an artifact of a read error, given a far larger clone one base away. The CDR3 ends on some other residue instead of the conserved phenylalanine or tryptophan, so this is likely a read error. V is TRBV7-3 and J is TRBJ2-1; a possible D gene is TRBD2 (6 bases). V gave up 5 bases and J gave up 13 bases, with 18 bases separating them. The germline gives CDR1 SGHTA, CDR2 FQGTGA. The CDR3 has 13 residues. As DNA, the CDR3 is TGTGCCAGCAGCCTACTAGCTCCTCACCCTCAGTTCCTC. This sequence encodes CASSLLAPHPQFL.

Many counts were recorded for this clonotype. The genes are TRBV12-3 or TRBV12-4 and TRBJ1-6, with D uncertain. V shed 3 bases and J shed 5 bases, with 14 bases lying between them. This CDR3 is built from 16 residues. In nucleotides, the CDR3 is TGTGCCAGCAGTTTTGGTAGCACTCCTGATAATTCACCCCTCCACTTT. Protein: CASSFGSTPDNSPLHF.

This clonotype was observed many times. The chain joins TRBV7-9 to TRBJ2-7; D gene ambiguous. Germline V gene sequence: CDR1 SEHNR, CDR2 FQNEAQ (reference sequence). The germline V and J ends were trimmed by 4 bases and 0 bases, with 16 bases remaining between them. CDR3 length equals 16 residues. CDR3 protein: CASSSVDPQSSYEQYF. DNA of the CDR3: TGTGCCAGCAGCTCTGTGGACCCCCAATCCTCCTACGAGCAGTACTTC.

Many counts were recorded for this clonotype. V usage is TRBV12-3 or TRBV12-4 and J usage is TRBJ2-5; tentatively, D is TRBD2 (5 bases). Trimming took off 4 bases at V and 5 bases at J, with 14 bases between the two ends. The CDR3 has 14 amino acids. CDR3 sequence reads: CASSSRRFGETQYF. The DNA of the CDR3 is TGTGCCAGCAGTTCTAGGAGGTTCGGTGAGACCCAGTACTTC.

The chain joins TRBV12-3 or TRBV12-4 to TRBJ1-1; a possible D gene is TRBD1 (5 bases). The CDR3 runs 12 residues. Trimming took off 3 bases at V and 11 bases at J, with 13 bases between the two ends. In nucleotides, the CDR3 is TGTGCCAGCAGTTTGGGGGGGGGGATCGCTTTCTTT. It codes for CASSLGGGIAFF.

This sequence joins TRBV7-6 and TRBJ1-5; D remains ambiguous. The V gene lost 1 base and the J gene lost 0 bases, with 10 bases spanning the gap. This CDR3 comprises 16 residues. Looked up from germline, CDR1 is SGHVS and CDR2 is FNYEAQ. For the CDR3, the DNA is TGTGCCAGCAGCTTAGAGGTTTCCCCTAGCAATCAGCCCCAGCATTTT. Translating gives CASSLEVSPSNQPQHF.

This chain connects TRBV19 to TRBJ2-5, with D possibly matching TRBD2 (6 bases). This CDR3 has 15 amino acids. Germline loops: CDR1 LNHDA, CDR2 SQIVND (reference sequence). Between the trimmed V and J ends, which lost 3 bases and 2 bases, there was a span of 13 bases. CDR3 in DNA: TGTGCCAGTAGTATCCAATCGGGACTTCAAGAGACCCAGTACTTC. It yields the protein CASSIQSGLQETQYF.